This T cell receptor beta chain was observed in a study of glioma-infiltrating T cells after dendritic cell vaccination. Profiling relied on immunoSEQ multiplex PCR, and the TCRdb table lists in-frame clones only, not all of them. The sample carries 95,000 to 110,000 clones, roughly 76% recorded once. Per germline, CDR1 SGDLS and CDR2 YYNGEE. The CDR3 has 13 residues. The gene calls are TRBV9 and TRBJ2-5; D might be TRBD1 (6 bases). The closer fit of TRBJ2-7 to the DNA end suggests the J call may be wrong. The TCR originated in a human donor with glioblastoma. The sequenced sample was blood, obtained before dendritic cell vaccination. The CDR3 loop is CASSQGNSYEQYF. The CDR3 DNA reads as TGTGCCAGCAGCCAGGGGAACTCCTACGAGCAGTACTTC.